This T cell receptor (beta chain) was found in a study of blood T cell repertoires in COVID-19. For the study at large: COVID-19 samples, acute and convalescent, were from the United States, Italy and Spain. T cells, B-cell-depleted T cells, or PBMCs supplied cDNA or gDNA.

How the authors handled the data: Amplification of reference gene primers provided the estimated nucleated cell counts. Data came from immunoSEQ multiplex PCR; TCRdb stores just in-frame clones and leaves some out. V and J calls and clone size follow that table, whereas D and trimming were derived from the DNA. Of 150,000 to 200,000 clones listed, roughly four fifths are singletons. This receptor was identified in a woman of 80 years or more with acute or convalescent COVID-19. The sequenced sample consisted of peripheral blood.

Written as DNA, the CDR3 is TGTGCCAGCAACCCTTCCGCGGGGTATGAGCAGTTCTTC. Protein product: CASNPSAGYEQFF. V gene TRBV7-2 combines with J gene TRBJ2-1, with D tentatively TRBD2 (6 bases). This CDR3 contains 13 residues. The ends were cut back, 7 bases at V and 8 bases at J, with 15 bases in the middle. Germline loops: CDR1 SGHTA, CDR2 FQGNSA.